These 30 T cell receptor beta chains were all obtained from the same sample, sequenced in a study of Ad26.COV2.S vaccination and SARS-CoV-2 variants (dated by TCRdb to 2020 to 2023). The library was prepared using the immunoSEQ multiplex PCR assay. TCRdb mirrors the immuneACCESS table, restricted to in-frame sequences. Some clones are absent from its copies; in checked studies, under half trace to an unresolved V gene, and the reason for the others is unknown. Within this sample are a few hundred thousand clones, with over 75% of them counted one time only. Around 3% of the sample is taken by the ten largest. The treatment or condition label, as the study defines it: some 20 received Ad26.COV2.S at low or high dose, single or two shots; roughly five received placebo; per-sample allocation not given. For vaccine and placebo recipients, the sequenced repertoires came from samples collected on day 63 after the first injection.

The sample consisted of peripheral blood, taken in a trial of Ad26.COV2.S vaccine versus placebo. The receptor set was obtained from a person between 18 and 65 years old who received the Ad26.COV2.S COVID-19 vaccine or a placebo.

In DNA, the CDR3 is TGCGCCAGCAGTCACCCCCCCCCGGACGCTATATCTTACGAGCAGTACTTC. Protein sequence: CASSHPPPDAISYEQYF. J is TRBJ2-7 and V is TRBV23-1; D is ambiguous. TRBV23-1 is an ORF, and what it does is uncertain. The CDR3 consists of 17 residues. Trimming stripped 3 bases from V and 4 bases from J, with 22 bases between.

The chain's CDR3 is CASSRTGPDTQYF. In DNA form, the CDR3 reads TGCGCCAGCAGCCGTACAGGGCCAGATACGCAGTATTTT. The chain joins TRBV5-1 to TRBJ2-3; possibly TRBD1 for D (6 bases). The V gene's germline CDR1 is SGHRS and CDR2 YFSETQ. Trimming took 4 bases from V and 4 from J, leaving 10 bases between them. The length of the CDR3 is 13 residues. The entire variable domain, with the rest obtained from reference TRBV5-1 and TRBJ2-3, is as follows: KAGVTQTPRYLIKTRGQQVTLSCSPISGHRSVSWYQQTPGQGLQFLFEYFSETQRNKGNFPGRFSGRQFSNSRSEMNVSTLELGDSALYLCASSRTGPDTQYFGPGTRLTVL.

The gene calls are TRBV28 and TRBJ2-3; TRBD2 matches 7 bases. This CDR3 is 17 amino acids long. Losses at the gene ends were 6 bases for V and 2 bases for J; bases not matched to a gene: 14. Germline values: CDR1 MDHEN, CDR2 SYDVKM. In nucleotides, the CDR3 is TGTGCCAGCAGCCTCTCGGCAAAGGGAGGGTTCACAGATACGCAGTATTTT. Translated, it gives CASSLSAKGGFTDTQYF.

This rearrangement joins TRBV30 to TRBJ1-1, with D maybe TRBD1 (6 bases). Germline V gives CDR1 GTSNPN, CDR2 SVGIG (reference sequence). The CDR3 consists of 12 residues. Trimming left V 3 bases short and J 4 bases short, with 9 bases between. The CDR3 is CAWRGRGTEAFF. CDR3 nucleotides: TGTGCCTGGAGGGGCAGGGGCACTGAAGCTTTCTTT.

V gene TRBV7-9 combines with J gene TRBJ2-1, with D perhaps TRBD1 (6 bases). Germline V gene lookup returns CDR1 SEHNR and CDR2 FQNEAQ (reference sequence). This CDR3 is 16 amino acids long. V shed 5 bases and J shed 3 bases, with 17 bases lying between them. CDR3 region: CASSLTVGQIYNEQFF. Here the CDR3 DNA reads TGTGCCAGCAGCCTCACCGTGGGACAAATCTACAATGAGCAGTTCTTC.

This chain joins TRBV4-1 and TRBJ2-7; D is perhaps TRBD1 or TRBD2 (6 bases each). This CDR3 contains 14 residues. Trimming removed 2 bases at V and 11 bases at J, with 19 bases between. CDR1 and CDR2 (germline): MGHRA, YSYEKL. The CDR3 nucleotides are TGCGCCAGCAGCCAATGGGGGGCCCCCGGTAATAAGTACTTC. It yields the protein CASSQWGAPGNKYF.

This rearrangement joins TRBV5-1 to TRBJ2-3, with 9 nucleotides matching TRBD2. V gave up 1 base and J gave up 6 bases; unmatched junction bases: 9. The CDR3 totals 16 residues. Germline CDR1 SGHRS, CDR2 YFSETQ. In DNA form, the CDR3 reads TGCGCCAGCAGCTTGCGAGCGGGAGGCCTTGGGGATACGCAGTATTTT. This sequence encodes CASSLRAGGLGDTQYF.

The chain carries TRBV7-9 and TRBJ2-5, with D possibly TRBD1 on 5 matching bases. CDR1 is SEHNR, CDR2 FQNEAQ, per germline (reference sequence). V lost 5 bases and J lost 2, with 9 bases in between. The CDR3 has 13 residues. DNA of the CDR3: TGTGCCAGCAGCCGTGACAGTCAAGAGACCCAGTACTTC. It encodes CASSRDSQETQYF.

The V gene is TRBV5-4, the J gene TRBJ1-1; D may be TRBD1 (6 bases). CDR1 is SGHNT and CDR2 is YYREEE in the germline V gene (reference sequence). Trimming shortened V by 0 bases and J by 1 base, and 10 bases separated the two germline ends. The CDR3 contains 15 residues. CDR3: CASSLAGAGNTEAFF. In DNA, the CDR3 is TGTGCCAGCAGCTTGGCAGGGGCTGGGAACACTGAAGCTTTCTTT.

The chain joins TRBV10-3 to TRBJ2-3; D unclear. V lost 2 bases to trimming and J lost 6 bases, with 3 bases between them. Per germline, CDR1 ENHRY and CDR2 SYGVKD. The CDR3 is 11 residues long. CDR3 loop: CAISEVDTQYF. In DNA, the CDR3 is TGTGCCATCAGTGAGGTGGATACGCAGTATTTT.

This clone came up a few times. V usage is TRBV19 and J usage is TRBJ1-1; TRBD1 agrees at 10 bases. The germline gives CDR1 LNHDA, CDR2 SQIVND (reference sequence). CDR3 size: 13 residues. The J segment lost 9 bases and the V segment lost 4 bases, leaving 5 bases of the junction unmatched. The CDR3 sequence is CASSTNDRGQAFF. DNA of the CDR3: TGTGCCAGTAGTACTAACGACAGGGGGCAAGCTTTCTTT.

Note on this clone: Other DNA sequences of this sample code for an identical CDR3. The chain uses TRBV10-1 and TRBJ2-7, with 11 bases matching TRBD2. The CDR3 has 16 residues. From germline, CDR1 is WNHNN and CDR2 SYGVQD (reference sequence). V lost 3 bases, J lost 2 bases, and 6 bases stayed unmatched. The CDR3 is CASSDPGTSGTYEQYF. The CDR3 DNA reads as TGCGCCAGCAGTGATCCCGGGACTAGCGGAACCTACGAGCAGTACTTC.

This chain connects TRBV2 to TRBJ1-5, with a possible D match to TRBD1 (6 bases). The CDR3 totals 15 residues. In germline, CDR1 is SNHLY, CDR2 FYNNEI. Trimming took off 5 bases at V and 0 bases at J, with 11 bases between the two ends. CDR3 in amino acids: CASSRQVISNQPQHF. The DNA for the CDR3 is TGTGCCAGCAGTCGACAGGTCATTAGCAATCAGCCCCAGCATTTT.

The V call is TRBV18, the J call TRBJ2-6; D is uncertain. In germline, CDR1 is KGHSH, CDR2 LQKENI. The CDR3 is made up of 14 amino acids. The V and J ends lost 3 bases and 0 bases respectively, with 3 bases between them. The DNA for the CDR3 is TGTGCCAGCTCACCGCCCTCTGGGGCCAACGTCCTGACTTTC. Residues: CASSPPSGANVLTF.

The chain joins TRBV12-3 or TRBV12-4 to TRBJ1-2, with D possibly TRBD1 on 5 matching bases. V was clipped by 2 bases and J by 4 bases, with 8 bases between them. CDR3 length: 13 amino acids. The CDR3 loop is CASSLPGRYGYTF. The CDR3 DNA is TGTGCCAGCAGTTTACCAGGGCGCTATGGCTACACCTTC.

Of note for this clone: Other DNA sequences in the sample encode the same CDR3. V is TRBV7-2 and J is TRBJ1-5; 9 positions match TRBD1. The germline CDR1 and CDR2 sequences are SGHTA and FQGNSA. This CDR3 is built from 14 residues. The V gene end was trimmed by 4 bases and the J gene end by 7 bases; junction bases not matched to a gene: 5. The CDR3 DNA sequence: TGTGCCAGCAGCTCACAGGGGGCGGGGCAGCCCCAGCATTTT. Encoded protein: CASSSQGAGQPQHF.

The chain is built from TRBV5-4 and TRBJ2-1, with 8 bases identical to TRBD1. CDR3 size: 16 residues. The germline gives CDR1 SGHNT, CDR2 YYREEE (reference sequence). After removal of 4 bases from V and 0 bases from J, the junction contained 6 bases not matched to a gene. The CDR3 sequence: CASSAGTGGSYNEQFF. DNA of the CDR3: TGTGCCAGCAGCGCTGGGACAGGAGGCTCCTACAATGAGCAGTTCTTC.

This chain links TRBV5-1 with TRBJ2-1; D is unresolved. The CDR3 has 13 amino acids. Between the trimmed V and J ends, which lost 5 bases and 7 bases, there was a span of 13 bases. The V gene's germline CDR1 is SGHRS and CDR2 YFSETQ. The DNA for the CDR3 is TGCGCCAGCAGGATTAACCTTGTGAATGAGCAGTTCTTC. Translation gives CASRINLVNEQFF.

The chain uses TRBV2 and TRBJ2-5; D remains unclear. V lost 8 bases and J lost 1, with 5 bases in between. The CDR3 spans 11 residues. CDR1 and CDR2 from the germline V gene are SNHLY and FYNNEI. CDR3 DNA: TGTGCCAGCGGGGTCCAAGAGACCCAGTACTTC. Encoded protein: CASGVQETQYF.

The chain uses TRBV7-6 and TRBJ2-3, with TRBD2 matching over 10 bases. V lost 0 bases, J lost 7 bases, and 10 bases stayed unmatched. This CDR3 spans 17 amino acids. CDR1 is SGHVS, CDR2 FNYEAQ, per germline. In DNA form, the CDR3 reads TGTGCCAGCAGCTTAGCGACGTTCCTAGCGGGAGAAAATACGCAGTATTTT. This translates into CASSLATFLAGENTQYF. The variable domain in full, with the rest retrieved from reference TRBV7-6 and TRBJ2-3, is GAGVSQSPRYKVTKRGQDVALRCDPISGHVSLYWYRQALGQGPEFLTYFNYEAQQDKSGLPNDRFSAERPEGSISTLTIQRTEQRDSAMYRCASSLATFLAGENTQYFGPGTRLTVL.

V usage is TRBV7-8 and J usage is TRBJ1-5; TRBD1 is a possible D gene (5 bases). The CDR3 covers 15 residues. Trimming removed 5 bases from V and 6 bases from J, with 17 bases in between. Germline V CDR1 and CDR2: SGHVS, FQNEAQ. The CDR3 loop is CASSPLRALSQPQHF. The CDR3 DNA reads TGTGCCAGCAGCCCGCTCAGGGCCCTAAGTCAGCCCCAGCATTTT.

This clone has only one observation. The chain couples TRBV2 to TRBJ2-7; D possibly corresponds to TRBD1 (6 bases). V lost 3 bases, J lost 1 base, and 13 bases lay in between. The CDR3 has 15 amino acids. Germline CDR1 reads SNHLY; CDR2 reads FYNNEI. The chain's CDR3 is CASSEGAPVSYEQYF. CDR3 DNA: TGTGCCAGCAGTGAGGGGGCACCGGTGTCCTACGAGCAGTACTTC.

The chain uses TRBV6-1 and TRBJ2-3; D gene unclear. V lost 2 bases and J 0 bases, leaving 9 bases between the germline ends. The length of the CDR3 is 15 residues. CDR1 is MNHNS, CDR2 SASEGT, per germline. CDR3 nucleotide sequence: TGTGCCAGCAGTGAACGGCGGCGGAGCACAGATACGCAGTATTTT. It specifies CASSERRRSTDTQYF.

J is TRBJ2-1 and V is TRBV7-9, with 9 bases aligning to TRBD2. The CDR3 length is 12 residues. Germline V gives CDR1 SEHNR, CDR2 FQNEAQ (reference sequence). J lost 15 bases, V lost 2 bases, and 5 bases had no gene match. This chain's CDR3 is CASSLTGTSSFF. CDR3 nucleotides: TGTGCCAGCAGCTTAACCGGGACTAGCTCGTTCTTC.

The chain joins TRBV6-5 to TRBJ1-2; 7 positions agree with TRBD1. Germline V gene data show CDR1 as MNHEY and CDR2 as SVGAGI. Trimming cost V 5 bases and J 4 bases; bases outside gene matches: 7. This CDR3 is 14 amino acids long. CDR3 protein: CASSPTGIRYGYTF. The CDR3 region has the DNA TGTGCCAGCAGTCCGACAGGGATTCGCTATGGCTACACCTTC.

The rearrangement joins TRBV5-5 to TRBJ1-1; D not resolved. The CDR3 is made up of 12 amino acids. Germline V gene lookup returns CDR1 SGHKS and CDR2 YYEKEE (reference sequence). Trimming pared 2 bases from V and 5 bases from J, leaving 7 bases between. The CDR3 loop is CASSLSRTEAFF. DNA for the CDR3: TGTGCCAGCAGCTTAAGTAGAACTGAAGCTTTCTTT. Full variable domain (missing parts from reference TRBV5-5 and TRBJ1-1): DAGVTQSPTHLIKTRGQQVTLRCSPISGHKSVSWYQQVLGQGPQFIFQYYEKEERGRGNFPDRFSARQFPNYSSELNVNALLLGDSALYLCASSLSRTEAFFGQGTRLTVV.

V and J are TRBV18 and TRBJ2-7, with D unresolved. Germline V gives CDR1 KGHSH, CDR2 LQKENI. The CDR3 consists of 15 residues. V lost 2 bases to trimming and J lost 2 bases, with 13 bases between them. CDR3 in amino acids: CASSPRERNTYEQYF. CDR3 in DNA: TGTGCCAGCTCACCAAGAGAAAGGAACACCTACGAGCAGTACTTC.

The CDR3 here is CASSFLRNEQYF. In nucleotides, the CDR3 is TGTGCCAGCAGCTTTCTGCGGAACGAGCAGTACTTC. The chain has TRBV11-2 and TRBJ2-7, with D hard to call. The CDR3 has 12 amino acids. Germline V gives CDR1 SGHAT, CDR2 FQNNGV. The V gene lost 3 bases and the J gene lost 5 bases, with 8 bases spanning the gap.

The chain employs TRBV4-3 and TRBJ2-2; D gene uncertain. V gave up 0 bases and J gave up 5 bases, with 10 bases separating them. Germline assignment: CDR1 LGHNA and CDR2 YSLEER. The CDR3 sequence is 15 residues long. The CDR3 DNA reads TGCGCCAGCAGCCAAGATGGAGCACGGACCGGGGAGCTGTTTTTT. Its protein product is CASSQDGARTGELFF.

The DNA for the CDR3 is TGTGCCAGCACCCTAACTAGCGGGGGGTTCACAGATACGCAGTATTTT. Translation: CASTLTSGGFTDTQYF. V usage is TRBV11-2 and J usage is TRBJ2-3, with TRBD2 identical over 12 bases. The germline V gene has CDR1 SGHAT and CDR2 FQNNGV. J gave up 2 bases and V 7 bases, and 7 bases lay outside the gene matches. CDR3 length: 16 amino acids.